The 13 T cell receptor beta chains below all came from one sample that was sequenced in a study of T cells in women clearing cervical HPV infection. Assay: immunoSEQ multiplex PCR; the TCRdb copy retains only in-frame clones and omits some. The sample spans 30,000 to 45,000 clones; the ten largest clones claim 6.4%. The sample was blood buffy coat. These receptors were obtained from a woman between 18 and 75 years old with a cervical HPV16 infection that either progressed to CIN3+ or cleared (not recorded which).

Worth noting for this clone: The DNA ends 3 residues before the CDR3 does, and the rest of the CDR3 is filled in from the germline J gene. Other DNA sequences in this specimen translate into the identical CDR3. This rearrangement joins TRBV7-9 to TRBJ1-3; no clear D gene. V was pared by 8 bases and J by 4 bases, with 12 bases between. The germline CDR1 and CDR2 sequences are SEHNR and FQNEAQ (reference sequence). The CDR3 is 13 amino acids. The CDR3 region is CASAGKRGNTIYF. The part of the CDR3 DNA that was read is TGTGCCAGCGCAGGAAAAAGGGGAAACACC.

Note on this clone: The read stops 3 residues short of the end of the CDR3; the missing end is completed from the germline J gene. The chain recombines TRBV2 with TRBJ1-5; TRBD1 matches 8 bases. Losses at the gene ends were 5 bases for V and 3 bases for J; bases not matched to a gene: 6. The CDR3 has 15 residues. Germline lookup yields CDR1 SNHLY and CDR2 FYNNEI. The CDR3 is CASSQDRDTNQPQHF. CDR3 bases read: TGTGCCAGCAGTCAGGACAGGGATACCAATCAGCCC.

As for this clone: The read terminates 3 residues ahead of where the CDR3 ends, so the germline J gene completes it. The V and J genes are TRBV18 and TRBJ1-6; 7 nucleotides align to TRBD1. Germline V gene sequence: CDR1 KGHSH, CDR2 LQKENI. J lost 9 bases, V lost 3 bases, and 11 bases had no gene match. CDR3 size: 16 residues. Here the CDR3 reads CASSPGTDREASPLHF. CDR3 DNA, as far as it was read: TGTGCCAGCTCACCGGGGACCGACAGGGAAGCTTCACCC.

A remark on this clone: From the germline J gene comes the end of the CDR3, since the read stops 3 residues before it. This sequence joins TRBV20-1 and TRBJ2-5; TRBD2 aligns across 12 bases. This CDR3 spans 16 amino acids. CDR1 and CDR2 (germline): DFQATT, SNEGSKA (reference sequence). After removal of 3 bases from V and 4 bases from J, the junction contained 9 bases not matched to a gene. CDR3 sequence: CSARGTSGGTTETQYF. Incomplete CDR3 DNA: TGCAGTGCTAGGGGTACTAGCGGGGGGACCACAGAGACC.

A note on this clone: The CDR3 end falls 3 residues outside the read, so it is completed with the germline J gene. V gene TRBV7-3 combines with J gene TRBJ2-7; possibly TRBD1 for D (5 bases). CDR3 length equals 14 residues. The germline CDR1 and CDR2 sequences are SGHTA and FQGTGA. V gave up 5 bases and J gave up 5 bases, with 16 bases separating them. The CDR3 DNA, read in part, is TGTGCCAGCAGCCTTTTAGGGGTGGACGACGAG. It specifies CASSLLGVDDE. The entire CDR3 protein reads CASSLLGVDDEQYF.

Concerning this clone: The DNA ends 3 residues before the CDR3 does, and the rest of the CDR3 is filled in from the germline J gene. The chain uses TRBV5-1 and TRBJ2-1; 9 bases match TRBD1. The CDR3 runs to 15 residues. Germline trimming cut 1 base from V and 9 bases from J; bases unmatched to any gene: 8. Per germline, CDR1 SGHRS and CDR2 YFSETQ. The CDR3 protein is CASSLWDREMVEQFF. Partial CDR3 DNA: TGCGCCAGCAGCTTGTGGGACAGGGAAATGGTTGAG.

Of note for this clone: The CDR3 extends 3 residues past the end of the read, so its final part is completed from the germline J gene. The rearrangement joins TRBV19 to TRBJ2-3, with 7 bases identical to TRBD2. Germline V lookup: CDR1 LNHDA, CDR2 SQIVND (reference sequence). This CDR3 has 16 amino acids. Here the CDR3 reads CASSRSWGGYQETQYF. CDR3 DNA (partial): TGTGCCAGTAGTCGGAGTTGGGGGGGGTACCAAGAGACG.

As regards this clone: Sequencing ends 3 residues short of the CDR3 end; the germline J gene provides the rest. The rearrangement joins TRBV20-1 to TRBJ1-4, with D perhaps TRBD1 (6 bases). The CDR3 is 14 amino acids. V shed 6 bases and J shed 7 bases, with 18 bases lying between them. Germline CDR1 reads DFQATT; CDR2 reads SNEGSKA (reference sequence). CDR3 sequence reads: CSAKLAGETEKLFF. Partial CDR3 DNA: TGCAGTGCAAAGCTGGCAGGGGAAACTGAAAAA.

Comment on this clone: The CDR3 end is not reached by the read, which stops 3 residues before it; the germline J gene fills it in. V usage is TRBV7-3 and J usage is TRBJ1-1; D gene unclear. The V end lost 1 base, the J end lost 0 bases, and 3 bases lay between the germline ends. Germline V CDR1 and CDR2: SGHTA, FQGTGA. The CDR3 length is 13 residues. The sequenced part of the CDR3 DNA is TGTGCCAGCAGCTTAAGTATGAACACTGAA. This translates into CASSLSMNTE. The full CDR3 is CASSLSMNTEAFF.

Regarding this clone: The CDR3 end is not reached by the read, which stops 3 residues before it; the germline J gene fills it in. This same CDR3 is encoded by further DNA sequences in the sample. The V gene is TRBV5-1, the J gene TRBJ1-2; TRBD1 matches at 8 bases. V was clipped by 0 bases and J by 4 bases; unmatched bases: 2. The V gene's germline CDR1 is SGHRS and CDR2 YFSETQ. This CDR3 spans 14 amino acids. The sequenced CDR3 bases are TGCGCCAGCAGCTTGGAAGGACAGGGCTATGGC. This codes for CASSLEGQGYG. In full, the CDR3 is CASSLEGQGYGYTF.

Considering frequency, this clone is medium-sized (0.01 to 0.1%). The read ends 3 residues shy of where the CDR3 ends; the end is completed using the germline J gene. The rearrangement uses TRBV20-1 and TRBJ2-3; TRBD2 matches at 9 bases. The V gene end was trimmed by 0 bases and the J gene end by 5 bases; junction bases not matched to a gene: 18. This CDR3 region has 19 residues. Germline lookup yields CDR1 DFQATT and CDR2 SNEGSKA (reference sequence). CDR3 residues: CSARDIPWASGNGLDTQYF. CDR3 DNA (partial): TGCAGTGCTAGAGACATCCCTTGGGCTAGCGGGAATGGATTAGATACG.

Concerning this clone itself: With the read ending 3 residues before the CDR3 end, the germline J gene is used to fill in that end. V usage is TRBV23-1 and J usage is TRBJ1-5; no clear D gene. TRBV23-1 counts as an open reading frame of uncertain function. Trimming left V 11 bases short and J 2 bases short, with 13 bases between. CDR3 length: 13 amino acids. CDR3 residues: CAVLDRCNQPQHF. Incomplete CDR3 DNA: TGCGCCGTTCTTGATCGGTGCAATCAGCCC.

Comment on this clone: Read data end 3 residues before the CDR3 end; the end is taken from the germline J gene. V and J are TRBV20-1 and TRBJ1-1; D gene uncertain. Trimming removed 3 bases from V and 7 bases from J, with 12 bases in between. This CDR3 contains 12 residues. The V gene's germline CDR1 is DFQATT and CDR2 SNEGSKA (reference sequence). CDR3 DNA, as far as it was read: TGCAGTGCTAGTTTTTTTGGCGGTGAA. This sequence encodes CSASFFGGE. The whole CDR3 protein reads CSASFFGGEAFF.